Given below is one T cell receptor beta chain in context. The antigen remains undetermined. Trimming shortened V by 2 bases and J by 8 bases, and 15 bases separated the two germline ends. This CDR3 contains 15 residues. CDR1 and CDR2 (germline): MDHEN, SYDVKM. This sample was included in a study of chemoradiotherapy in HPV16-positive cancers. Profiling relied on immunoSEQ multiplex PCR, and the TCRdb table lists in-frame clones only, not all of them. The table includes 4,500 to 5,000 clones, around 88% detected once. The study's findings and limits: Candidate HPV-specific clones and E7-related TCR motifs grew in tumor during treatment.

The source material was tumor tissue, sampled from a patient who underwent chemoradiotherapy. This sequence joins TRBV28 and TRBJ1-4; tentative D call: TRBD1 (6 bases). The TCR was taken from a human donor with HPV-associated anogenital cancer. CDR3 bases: TGTGCCAGCAGTTTAAGGGGGGGAGGCAACGAAAAACTGTTTTTT. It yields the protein CASSLRGGGNEKLFF. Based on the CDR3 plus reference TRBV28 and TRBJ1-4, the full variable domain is DVKVTQSSRYLVKRTGEKVFLECVQDMDHENMFWYRQDPGLGLRLIYFSYDVKMKEKGDIPEGYSVSREKKERFSLILESASTNQTSMYLCASSLRGGGNEKLFFGSGTQLSVL.